These 26 T cell receptor beta chains came from one sample sequenced in a study of cytomegalovirus exposure and HLA in healthy donors. The PCR employed 60 Vbeta primers together with 13 Jbeta primers. Clones were sequenced by immunoSEQ multiplex PCR, and TCRdb holds only the in-frame ones, with some missing. The table records almost 65,000 clones, about three quarters of them present only once. What was sequenced was PBMCs. The origin of the receptors is a male donor in good health and CMV-seropositive.

The chain is built from TRBV5-1 and TRBJ2-3; 8 bases are a match to TRBD2. Per germline, CDR1 SGHRS and CDR2 YFSETQ. The CDR3 is 15 residues long. With 1 base clipped from V and 3 bases from J, the junction kept 4 bases outside the gene matches. The CDR3 protein is CASSLNGGATDTQYF. The CDR3 region has the DNA TGCGCCAGCAGCTTGAACGGGGGGGCTACAGATACGCAGTATTTT. Supplemented by reference TRBV5-1 and TRBJ2-3, the full variable domain reads KAGVTQTPRYLIKTRGQQVTLSCSPISGHRSVSWYQQTPGQGLQFLFEYFSETQRNKGNFPGRFSGRQFSNSRSEMNVSTLELGDSALYLCASSLNGGATDTQYFGPGTRLTVL.

The chain is built from TRBV30 and TRBJ1-4; TRBD1 agrees at 12 bases. CDR1 and CDR2 (germline): GTSNPN, SVGIG (reference sequence). This CDR3 is 13 amino acids long. The ends lost 2 bases at V and 11 bases at J; junction bases unmatched: 3. The CDR3, as DNA: TGTGCCTGGAGTCCCGGGACAGGGGGCAAACTGTTTTTT. Amino acid sequence: CAWSPGTGGKLFF. Complete variable domain (other parts from reference TRBV30 and TRBJ1-4): SQTIHQWPATLVQPVGSPLSLECTVEGTSNPNLYWYRQAAGRGLQLLFYSVGIGQISSEVPQNLSASRPQDRQFILSSKKLLLSDSGFYLCAWSPGTGGKLFFGSGTQLSVL.

This clone has only one observation. This chain uses TRBV7-9 with TRBJ2-7, with a possible D match to TRBD1 (6 bases). V lost 1 base, J lost 1 base, and 8 bases lay in between. From germline, CDR1 is SEHNR and CDR2 FQNEAQ (reference sequence). The CDR3 has 14 amino acids. The CDR3 DNA reads as TGTGCCAGCAGCTTAGGCGGACAGTCCTACGAGCAGTACTTC. Amino acid sequence: CASSLGGQSYEQYF.

The J gene is TRBJ1-1, the V gene TRBV6-1, with 7 bases matching TRBD1. The CDR3 has 13 residues. V lost 1 base to trimming and J lost 6 bases; unmatched junction nucleotides: 2. CDR1 is MNHNS and CDR2 is SASEGT in the germline V gene. CDR3 in amino acids: CASSEEGGAEAFF. The CDR3 DNA follows: TGTGCCAGCAGTGAAGAAGGGGGCGCTGAAGCTTTCTTT.

The chain employs TRBV27 and TRBJ2-7, with 10 bases matching TRBD1. The CDR3 is 13 amino acids. Germline trimming cut 11 bases from V and 5 bases from J; bases unmatched to any gene: 9. Germline loops: CDR1 MNHEY, CDR2 SMNVEV (reference sequence). CDR3 in DNA: TGTGCCTGTGCGCGGGACAGGGGCCACGAGCAGTACTTC. It specifies CACARDRGHEQYF.

The V gene is TRBV13, the J gene TRBJ1-2; 8 positions match TRBD1. Trimming cost V 7 bases and J 8 bases; bases outside gene matches: 3. This CDR3 is built from 11 residues. Germline V gene data show CDR1 as PRHDT and CDR2 as FYEKMQ (reference sequence). The CDR3 DNA follows: TGTGCCAGCACCTCAGGGGGCGGCTACACCTTC. Protein sequence: CASTSGGGYTF.

This chain joins TRBV2 and TRBJ2-7; D possibly corresponds to TRBD1 (6 bases). The CDR3 loop spans 15 amino acids. CDR1 and CDR2 (germline): SNHLY, FYNNEI. Trimming pared 7 bases from V and 2 bases from J, leaving 18 bases between. CDR3 sequence (DNA): TGTGCCAGCAAATTCGGGATGGGGGCACCCTACGAGCAGTACTTC. It encodes CASKFGMGAPYEQYF.

The chain employs TRBV6-6 and TRBJ1-1; D unclear. The CDR3 is 13 residues long. Trimming removed 7 bases at V and 1 base at J, with 10 bases between. CDR1 and CDR2 (germline): MNHNY, SVGAGI (reference sequence). As DNA, the CDR3 is TGTGCCAGCACCGAAACTTGGAACACTGAAGCTTTCTTT. Its protein is CASTETWNTEAFF.

V gene TRBV5-1 combines with J gene TRBJ1-3; D is unclear. CDR1 SGHRS and CDR2 YFSETQ come from the germline V gene. The CDR3 has 16 residues. V was cut by 0 bases and J by 4 bases, with 14 bases left in between. The CDR3 here is CASSLDPGSGGNTIYF. The CDR3 nucleotides read TGCGCCAGCAGCTTGGACCCGGGAAGCGGCGGAAACACCATATATTTT.

V is TRBV20-1 and J is TRBJ2-7; D not resolved. CDR3 length: 11 amino acids. Germline values: CDR1 DFQATT, CDR2 SNEGSKA (reference sequence). CDR3 coding DNA: TGCGGTACCCGAGGTGGGTACGAGCAGTACTTC. Translated, it gives CGTRGGYEQYF.

The rearrangement links TRBV27 to TRBJ1-1; TRBD1 is a possible D gene (6 bases). CDR1 and CDR2 (germline): MNHEY, SMNVEV (reference sequence). The CDR3 is 15 residues long. Trimming stripped 0 bases from V and 8 bases from J, with 16 bases between. The CDR3 here is CASSLSNSIQGEAFF. The CDR3 DNA sequence: TGTGCCAGCAGTTTATCGAACTCGATTCAGGGGGAAGCTTTCTTT.

There are a few counts of this clone. V usage is TRBV7-2 and J usage is TRBJ2-5, with 10 bases fitting TRBD2. Germline V gene lookup returns CDR1 SGHTA and CDR2 FQGNSA. The junction had 4 bases not matched to a gene; V was cut back by 1 base and J by 2 bases. The CDR3 spans 16 residues. The CDR3 is CASSLGPAGGQETQYF. The CDR3 DNA follows: TGTGCCAGCAGCTTAGGGCCAGCGGGGGGGCAAGAGACCCAGTACTTC. Combining the CDR3 with reference TRBV7-2 and TRBJ2-5 gives the whole variable domain GAGVSQSPSNKVTEKGKDVELRCDPISGHTALYWYRQSLGQGLEFLIYFQGNSAPDKSGLPSDRFSAERTGGSVSTLTIQRTQQEDSAVYLCASSLGPAGGQETQYFGPGTRLLVL.

The genes are TRBV7-6 and TRBJ1-1; D is undetermined. Trimming stripped 2 bases from V and 0 bases from J, with 7 bases between. The CDR3 is made up of 14 amino acids. Germline-derived CDR1 and CDR2 are SGHVS and FNYEAQ. The CDR3 reads CASSLRDLNTEAFF. DNA for the CDR3: TGTGCCAGCAGCTTAAGAGATTTGAACACTGAAGCTTTCTTT.

The V gene is TRBV7-9, the J gene TRBJ1-1, with D possibly being TRBD1 (6 bases). V lost 2 bases and J 10 bases, leaving 20 bases between the germline ends. This CDR3 spans 15 amino acids. In germline, CDR1 is SEHNR, CDR2 FQNEAQ (reference sequence). CDR3 nucleotide sequence: TGTGCCAGCAGCTTAATTATAGAGGGTTCCAGGGGAGCTTTCTTT. Protein product: CASSLIIEGSRGAFF. The variable domain in full, with the rest retrieved from reference TRBV7-9 and TRBJ1-1, is DTGVSQNPRHKITKRGQNVTFRCDPISEHNRLYWYRQTLGQGPEFLTYFQNEAQLEKSRLLSDRFSAERPKGSFSTLEIQRTEQGDSAMYLCASSLIIEGSRGAFFGQGTRLTVV.

The chain has TRBV2 and TRBJ2-7; 7 nucleotides match TRBD1. This CDR3 is built from 12 residues. After removal of 10 bases from V and 2 bases from J, the junction contained 5 bases not matched to a gene. Germline loops: CDR1 SNHLY, CDR2 FYNNEI. As DNA, the CDR3 is TGTGCCAAACGGACAGGACCCTACGAGCAGTACTTC. Translated, it gives CAKRTGPYEQYF.

The V gene is TRBV7-8, the J gene TRBJ1-2, with no clear D. CDR1 and CDR2 from the germline V gene are SGHVS and FQNEAQ. This CDR3 has 14 amino acids. V was pared by 5 bases and J by 0 bases, with 10 bases between. This CDR3 is CASSPLGANYGYTF. The DNA for the CDR3 is TGTGCCAGCAGCCCCCTCGGTGCTAACTATGGCTACACCTTC.

This chain uses TRBV7-9 with TRBJ2-7; unclear D gene. The CDR3 runs 11 residues. CDR1 is SEHNR, CDR2 FQNEAQ, per germline (reference sequence). V shed 5 bases and J shed 3 bases, with 5 bases lying between them. The CDR3 spells CASSPIYEQYF. The CDR3 region has the DNA TGTGCCAGCAGCCCCATCTACGAGCAGTACTTC.

V is TRBV5-6 and J is TRBJ1-2; maybe TRBD1 (5 bases). There are 13 residues in the CDR3. Germline CDR1 is SGHDT and CDR2 is YYEEEE. The V and J ends lost 5 bases and 7 bases respectively, with 15 bases between them. As DNA, the CDR3 is TGTGCCAGCAGGATGATGACAGCGGGTGGCTACACCTTC. The encoded protein is CASRMMTAGGYTF.

The J gene is TRBJ1-1, the V gene TRBV12-5; D perhaps matches TRBD1 (5 bases). The CDR3 is made up of 18 amino acids. Trimming shortened V by 6 bases and J by 4 bases, and 27 bases separated the two germline ends. CDR1 LGHNT and CDR2 FRNRAP come from the germline V gene. The CDR3 is CASGPGQKGVGGFTEAFF. The CDR3 region has the DNA TGTGCTAGTGGGCCCGGACAAAAGGGCGTAGGAGGGTTCACTGAAGCTTTCTTT.

This clone showed up just once. V usage is TRBV5-1 and J usage is TRBJ1-1, with TRBD1 identical over 7 bases. The CDR3 spans 13 residues. CDR1 is SGHRS and CDR2 is YFSETQ in the germline V gene. V trimming: 5 bases; J trimming: 5 bases; junction bases outside the gene matches: 6. The CDR3 spells CASRARGDTEAFF. The CDR3 nucleotides are TGCGCCAGCAGGGCCAGGGGGGATACTGAAGCTTTCTTT.

This rearrangement joins TRBV30 to TRBJ1-4; 7 nucleotides align to TRBD1. The CDR3 spans 15 residues. Germline CDR1 GTSNPN, CDR2 SVGIG (reference sequence). The V and J ends lost 2 bases and 2 bases, in that order; junction bases with no gene match: 5. As DNA, the CDR3 is TGTGCCTGGAGTCCCCCAGGGGGTACTAATGAAAAACTGTTTTTT. Amino acids: CAWSPPGGTNEKLFF.

The chain joins TRBV30 to TRBJ1-6, with 10 bases lining up with TRBD1. CDR3 size: 13 residues. With 5 bases clipped from V and 7 bases from J, the junction kept 2 bases outside the gene matches. CDR1 is GTSNPN, CDR2 SVGIG, per germline (reference sequence). In DNA, the CDR3 is TGTGCCTGGCAGGGACAGGGGAATTCACCCCTCCACTTT. This sequence encodes CAWQGQGNSPLHF.

The J gene is TRBJ1-4, the V gene TRBV19; 8 bases line up with TRBD1. V was clipped by 9 bases and J by 8 bases; unmatched bases: 8. Germline CDR1 LNHDA, CDR2 SQIVND (reference sequence). The length of the CDR3 is 13 residues. CDR3 region: CASQTGDYEKLFF. The CDR3 DNA follows: TGTGCCAGCCAGACAGGGGACTACGAAAAACTGTTTTTT.

The rearrangement uses TRBV9 and TRBJ2-2, with 8 nucleotides matching TRBD2. V trimming: 1 base; J trimming: 6 bases; junction bases outside the gene matches: 14. Germline V gene sequence: CDR1 SGDLS, CDR2 YYNGEE. The CDR3 runs to 18 residues. CDR3 residues: CASSVLAGPSGGSGELFF. The CDR3 coding sequence is TGTGCCAGCAGCGTATTAGCGGGGCCATCCGGGGGTTCCGGGGAGCTGTTTTTT.

In DNA form, the CDR3 reads TGCGCCAGCAGCCAAGAGGAGGGGGGGACCTCCTACGAGCAGTACTTC. Translating gives CASSQEEGGTSYEQYF. The rearrangement links TRBV4-3 to TRBJ2-7; a weak D match, TRBD2 (7 bases). Germline assignment: CDR1 LGHNA and CDR2 YSLEER. The CDR3 runs 16 residues. V was trimmed by 0 bases and J by 0 bases, leaving 12 bases between them.

The genes are TRBV5-1 and TRBJ2-5; D is possibly TRBD2 (6 bases). The CDR3 length is 13 residues. Germline-derived CDR1 and CDR2 are SGHRS and YFSETQ. Trimming left V 4 bases short and J 2 bases short, with 9 bases between. The CDR3 loop is CASSGGAQETQYF. The CDR3 coding sequence is TGCGCCAGCAGCGGCGGGGCTCAAGAGACCCAGTACTTC.